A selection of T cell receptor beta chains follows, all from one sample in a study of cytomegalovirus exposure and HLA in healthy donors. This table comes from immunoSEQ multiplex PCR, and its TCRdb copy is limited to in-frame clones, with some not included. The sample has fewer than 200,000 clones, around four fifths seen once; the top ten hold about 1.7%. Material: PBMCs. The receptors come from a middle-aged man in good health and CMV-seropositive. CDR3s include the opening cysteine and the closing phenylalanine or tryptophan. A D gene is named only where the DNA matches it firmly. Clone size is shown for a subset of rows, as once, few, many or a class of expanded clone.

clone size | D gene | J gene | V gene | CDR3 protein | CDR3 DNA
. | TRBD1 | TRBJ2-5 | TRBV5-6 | CASSRGGDGETQYF | TGTGCCAGCAGTCGAGGGGGCGACGGGGAGACCCAGTACTTC
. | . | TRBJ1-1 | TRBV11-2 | CASSLTGTPEAFF | TGTGCCAGCAGCTTGACCGGGACACCTGAAGCTTTCTTT
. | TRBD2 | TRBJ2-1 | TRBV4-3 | CASSQGLALEQFF | TGCGCCAGCAGCCAGGGACTAGCGCTTGAGCAGTTCTTC
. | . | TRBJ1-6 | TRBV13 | CASSLKTGSPLHF | TGTGCCAGCAGCTTAAAAACGGGATCACCCCTCCACTTT
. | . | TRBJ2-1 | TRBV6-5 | CASSSREGANYNEQFF | TGTGCCAGCAGTTCTAGAGAAGGGGCCAACTACAATGAGCAGTTCTTC
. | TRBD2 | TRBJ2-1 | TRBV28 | CASSPSGRGDNEQFF | TGTGCCAGCAGTCCTAGCGGCCGTGGGGACAATGAGCAGTTCTTC
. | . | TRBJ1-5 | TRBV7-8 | CASSSSTPDQPQHF | TGTGCCAGCAGCTCCTCAACTCCCGATCAGCCCCAGCATTTT
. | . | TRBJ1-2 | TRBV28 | CASTPGQSNYGYTF | TGTGCCAGCACCCCCGGACAGTCTAACTATGGCTACACCTTC
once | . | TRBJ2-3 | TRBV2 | CASSRGSGLADTQYF | TGTGCCAGCAGTAGGGGCAGCGGGCTCGCAGATACGCAGTATTTT
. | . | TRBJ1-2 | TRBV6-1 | CASRSNYGYTF | TGTGCCAGCCGGTCTAACTATGGCTACACCTTC
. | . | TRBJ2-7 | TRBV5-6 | CASASGLPAGEQYF | TGTGCCAGCGCCTCCGGGCTCCCGGCGGGCGAGCAGTACTTC
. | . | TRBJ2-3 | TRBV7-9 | CSSSLGTYTDTQYF | TGTTCCAGCAGCCTCGGGACATACACAGATACGCAGTATTTT
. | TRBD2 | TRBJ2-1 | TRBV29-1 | CSVSSGPGEQFF | TGCAGCGTCTCTAGCGGCCCAGGTGAGCAGTTCTTC
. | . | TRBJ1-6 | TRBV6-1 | CASSEREGRAAPLHF | TGTGCCAGCAGTGAACGCGAGGGAAGAGCCGCACCCCTCCACTTT
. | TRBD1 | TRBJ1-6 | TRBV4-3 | CASSQDWDSLPHF | TGCGCCAGCAGCCAAGATTGGGACAGTCTCCCCCACTTT
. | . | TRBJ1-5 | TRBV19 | CASSDRDTSNQPQHF | TGTGCCAGTAGTGACCGGGACACAAGCAATCAGCCCCAGCATTTT
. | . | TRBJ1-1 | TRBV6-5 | CASSSLLDRLTEAFF | TGTGCCAGCAGTTCTTTACTGGACAGACTCACTGAAGCTTTCTTT